This TCR beta chain was found in a study of T cells in localized non-small cell lung cancer. The assay was immunoSEQ multiplex PCR, and TCRdb's table has in-frame clones only and misses some. The table has about 47,000 clones, about 88% seen once. Findings and caveats of the study: In uninvolved adjacent lung, T cell clonality reached its highest value, exceeding tumor. Prolonged overall survival went with higher T cell density in the blood. Adjacent lung exhibited a median of about 57 among the 100 most abundant tumor clones. Heterogeneity remains possible, as sequencing covered one tumor region only.

Of note for this clone: Its specificity is unknown.

The V gene's germline CDR1 is SGHTA and CDR2 FQGNSA. This CDR3 has 15 residues. V lost 5 bases to trimming and J lost 7 bases, with 17 bases between them. Sequenced here: PBMCs, sampled before any cancer treatment. The chain carries TRBV7-2 and TRBJ2-2; TRBD2 is a possible D gene (6 bases). This clonotype was obtained from a man between 35 and 75 years old with stage II lung adenocarcinoma. DNA for the CDR3: TGTGCCAGCAGCCTCCGACTAGACGGAGGCGGGGAGCTGTTTTTT. Protein product: CASSLRLDGGGELFF.